Listed below are T cell receptor beta chains from one sample, sequenced in a study of radiation and T cells in renal cell carcinoma. Sequencing was performed with immunoSEQ multiplex PCR; in TCRdb, only in-frame clones are kept and a portion is missing. The top ten clones hold less than 2.5% of a sample with about 130,000 clones, over 75% of them seen once. The source was blood, collected from a patient whose treatment included radiotherapy and nephrectomy. The receptors were sampled from a woman aged 60 to 75 with renal cell carcinoma. Each CDR3 is given with its conserved first and last residue. A D gene is named only where the DNA matches it firmly. Not every row has a clone size; where given, it reads once, few, many or a size class.

d_call j_call v_call clone_size cdr3_nt cdr3_aa
TRBD2 TRBJ2-7 TRBV27 - TGTGCCAGCAGTTTATTGGCGGGAGGGAGCTCCTACGAGCAGTACTTC CASSLLAGGSSYEQYF
- TRBJ2-1 TRBV29-1 once TGCAGCGTAACTAGGGGGGGGAGCAATGAGCAGTTCTTC CSVTRGGSNEQFF
TRBD1 TRBJ2-7 TRBV7-6 - TGTGCCAGCAGCTACGGACAGGCCTACGAGCAGTACTTC CASSYGQAYEQYF
TRBD1 TRBJ2-7 TRBV6-1 few TGTGCCAGCAGACCACAGGGGGCTCCGGGTGAGCAGTACTTC CASRPQGAPGEQYF
- TRBJ2-1 TRBV11-1 - TGTGCCAGCAGCTTATTCCCGGGACACCTAACTCTCTTC CASSLFPGHLTLF
TRBD1 TRBJ2-7 TRBV5-1 - TGCGCCAGCAGCTTGGGACAGGGGAGCGTGAACGAGCAGTACTTC CASSLGQGSVNEQYF
- TRBJ1-4 TRBV9 - TGTGCCAGCAGCGTAGACGGGTTTCCTGAAAAACTGTTTTTT CASSVDGFPEKLFF
- TRBJ1-2 TRBV19 few TGTGCCAGTAGTATAGCGGCGACAGCAGACTATGGCTACACCTTC CASSIAATADYGYTF
TRBD1 TRBJ1-1 TRBV28 - TGTGCCAGCAGTAAGCTACAGGGGGCGCCGACTGAAGCTTTCTTT CASSKLQGAPTEAFF
TRBD1 TRBJ2-5 TRBV27 - TGTGCCAGCAGTAGGACAGGGGGAGGAGAGACCCAGTACTTC CASSRTGGGETQYF
TRBD1 TRBJ2-7 TRBV13 - TGTGCCAGCGGTATAAGACAGGGCCCCGACGAGCAGTACTTC CASGIRQGPDEQYF
- TRBJ2-1 TRBV27 once TGTGCCAGCAGTTTACTAGCGCCCGATTACAATGAGCAGTTCTTC CASSLLAPDYNEQFF
- TRBJ2-5 TRBV9 - TGTGCCAGCAGCGTAGGTTGGGGAGACCAAGAGACCCAGTACTTC CASSVGWGDQETQYF
- TRBJ2-4 TRBV27 - TGTGCCAGCAGTCTATCCCCGGCTGTTGCCAAAAACATTCAGTACTTC CASSLSPAVAKNIQYF
- TRBJ1-1 TRBV19 - TGTGCCAGTAGTCCCCGTGTAGAGACTGAAGCTTTCTTT CASSPRVETEAFF
- TRBJ2-1 TRBV6-6 few TGTGCCAGCAGTCGGCCATACAATGAGCAGTTCTTC CASSRPYNEQFF
- TRBJ2-3 TRBV6-4 - TGTGCCAGCAGTGGAGGACAAGTCACAGATACGCAGTATTTT CASSGGQVTDTQYF
TRBD2 TRBJ2-5 TRBV10-1 - TGCGCCAGCAAGGCTAGCGGGGCGACTGGGGAGACCCAGTACTTC CASKASGATGETQYF
TRBD2 TRBJ2-2 TRBV9 - TGTGCCAGCAGCGCGAGGGAGCGGGGGTTTACCACCGGGGAGCTGTTTTTT CASSARERGFTTGELFF
- TRBJ2-7 TRBV30 - TGTGCCTGGAGGGGCTTATACGAGCAGTACTTC CAWRGLYEQYF
- TRBJ1-1 TRBV7-3 - TGTGCCAGCAGCCCCGGGGGGGGTTGGAACACTGAAGCTTTCTTT CASSPGGGWNTEAFF
- TRBJ2-1 TRBV5-4 - TGTGCCAGCCTGGGGGGGCCCCCCCTCTACAATGAGCAGTTCTTC CASLGGPPLYNEQFF
TRBD1 TRBJ1-1 TRBV5-1 - TGCGCCAGCCGCGGACAGGGATTGAACACTGAAGCTTTCTTT CASRGQGLNTEAFF
- TRBJ1-1 TRBV6-6 - TGTGCCAGCAGTTACTACGTGAACACTGAAGCTTTCTTT CASSYYVNTEAFF
- TRBJ2-3 TRBV11-2 - TGTGCCAGCAGCCCGCTGACAGGAACAGATACGCAGTATTTT CASSPLTGTDTQYF
- TRBJ1-1 TRBV2 - TGTGCCAGCACGAACAGGGAGCCTGAAGCTTTCTTT CASTNREPEAFF
- TRBJ1-1 TRBV9 - TGTGCCAGCAGCGTAGGAGTCAGAAGTACTGAAGCTTTCTTT CASSVGVRSTEAFF